This TCR beta chain was retrieved from a study of blood T cell repertoires in COVID-19. Study details: The United States, Italy and Spain provided the acute and convalescent COVID-19 samples. Sample material is recorded as cDNA or gDNA derived from T cells, B-cell-depleted T cells, or PBMCs.

In the source study's methods: Nucleated cell counts were estimated from reference gene primer amplification. The assay was immunoSEQ multiplex PCR, and TCRdb's table has in-frame clones only and misses some. For V, J and clone size, that table is used; D and trimming come from the DNA. The sample lists roughly 330,000 clones, roughly 86% occurring once. V lost 10 bases, J lost 8 bases, and 15 bases lay in between. CDR3 size: 13 residues. Germline values: CDR1 SNHLY, CDR2 FYNNEI. This TCR came from a woman between 45 and 60 years old with acute or convalescent COVID-19. This rearrangement joins TRBV2 to TRBJ1-6; D is unclear. The sequencing input was peripheral blood. The CDR3 protein is CAITQEADSPLHF. The CDR3 bases are TGTGCCATCACTCAGGAGGCGGATTCACCCCTCCACTTT.